Below, 25 T cell receptor beta chains from the same sample are listed, as sequenced in a study of cytomegalovirus exposure and HLA in healthy donors. Amplification used 60 Vbeta primers and 13 Jbeta primers. This table comes from immunoSEQ multiplex PCR, and its TCRdb copy is limited to in-frame clones, with some not included. The sample includes about 150,000 clones, about 85% seen only once; the top ten take roughly 6.3%. Specimen: PBMCs. Receptors originate from a male donor in good health and CMV-seropositive.

This clone was detected a few times. The genes are TRBV4-1 and TRBJ1-2; D is possibly TRBD1 (5 bases). V lost 0 bases to trimming and J lost 5 bases, with 13 bases between them. Per the germline V gene, CDR1 is MGHRA and CDR2 is YSYEKL. This CDR3 is 15 amino acids long. The CDR3 DNA follows: TGCGCCAGCAGCCAAGAGCCGCAGGGAGGGTATGGCTACACCTTC. This encodes CASSQEPQGGYGYTF.

Only a few counts were recorded for this clone. The CDR3 DNA reads as TGCGCCAGCAGCTTGAGGGGTGAAGGGGAGACCCAGTACTTC. Its protein is CASSLRGEGETQYF. The chain links TRBV5-1 to TRBJ2-5, with D possibly being TRBD1 (5 bases). The V gene's germline CDR1 is SGHRS and CDR2 YFSETQ. Trimming left V 1 base short and J 5 bases short, with 12 bases between. The CDR3 contains 14 residues.

V is TRBV30 and J is TRBJ1-5, with 7 bases that match TRBD1. This CDR3 is built from 15 residues. With V trimmed by 3 bases and J by 2 bases, 7 bases remained unmatched. Germline CDR1 GTSNPN, CDR2 SVGIG (reference sequence). This chain's CDR3 is CAWSIGTVGNQPQHF. Here the CDR3 DNA reads TGTGCCTGGAGCATCGGGACAGTGGGCAATCAGCCCCAGCATTTT.

This clone was counted a single time. The chain links TRBV30 to TRBJ2-7; D not resolved. Trimming left V 2 bases short and J 3 bases short, with 5 bases between. Germline V gene lookup returns CDR1 GTSNPN and CDR2 SVGIG (reference sequence). The CDR3 sequence is 11 residues long. The CDR3 spells CAWSFNYEQYF. The CDR3 DNA reads as TGTGCCTGGAGTTTCAACTACGAGCAGTACTTC.

The chain carries TRBV7-2 and TRBJ2-1; a possible D gene is TRBD1 (6 bases). Trimming shortened V by 5 bases and J by 7 bases, and 18 bases separated the two germline ends. The CDR3 has 15 amino acids. Germline V gives CDR1 SGHTA, CDR2 FQGNSA. CDR3 bases: TGTGCCAGCAGCCCACAGGGCGCTACCAAGAATGAGCAGTTCTTC. Translating gives CASSPQGATKNEQFF.

This chain connects TRBV27 to TRBJ2-5, with 12 bases aligning to TRBD2. The CDR3 loop spans 17 amino acids. CDR1 is MNHEY, CDR2 SMNVEV, per germline (reference sequence). J lost 3 bases, V lost 4 bases, and 9 bases had no gene match. The DNA for the CDR3 is TGTGCCAGCAGTTCAGACTTAACTAGCGGGGGGAAAGAGACCCAGTACTTC. Protein sequence: CASSSDLTSGGKETQYF.

This chain connects TRBV18 to TRBJ2-2, with 10 bases identical to TRBD2. There are 15 residues in the CDR3. V lost 0 bases and J lost 6; bases outside the gene matches: 1. Germline V gives CDR1 KGHSH, CDR2 LQKENI. The CDR3 DNA is TGTGCCAGCTCACCACCGCTAGCGGGAGCCGGGGAGCTGTTTTTT. This translates into CASSPPLAGAGELFF.

The chain has TRBV27 and TRBJ2-1; tentative D call: TRBD2 (6 bases). The V end was cut by 7 bases, the J end by 7 bases, with 17 bases between. This CDR3 is 14 amino acids long. The germline V gene has CDR1 MNHEY and CDR2 SMNVEV (reference sequence). CDR3 DNA sequence: TGTGCCAGCATCGGAGCCGGGACTTTGAATGAGCAGTTCTTC. This translates into CASIGAGTLNEQFF.

V usage is TRBV6-6 and J usage is TRBJ2-3; 8 positions agree with TRBD2. The CDR3 runs 14 residues. Germline lookup yields CDR1 MNHNY and CDR2 SVGAGI (reference sequence). Trimming cost V 6 bases and J 10 bases; bases outside gene matches: 12. CDR3 loop: CASSRREGWSSQYF. The CDR3 nucleotides are TGTGCCAGCAGCCGTCGGGAGGGGTGGTCGTCGCAGTATTTT.

V is TRBV11-2 and J is TRBJ2-1; 11 positions agree with TRBD2. The germline CDR1 and CDR2 sequences are SGHAT and FQNNGV. J gave up 8 bases and V 4 bases, and 7 bases lay outside the gene matches. The CDR3 covers 15 residues. CDR3 bases: TGTGCCAGCAGCTATGCCCGGGGACTAGCGGATGAGCAGTTCTTC. Translated, it gives CASSYARGLADEQFF.

The chain couples TRBV27 to TRBJ2-3; maybe TRBD1 (6 bases). V dropped 4 bases and J dropped 0 bases, with 14 bases sitting between them. CDR1 and CDR2 from the germline V gene are MNHEY and SMNVEV (reference sequence). The CDR3 is made up of 16 amino acids. In DNA, the CDR3 is TGTGCCAGCAGTTCAACCGGGACACCGAGCACAGATACGCAGTATTTT. Its translation: CASSSTGTPSTDTQYF.

The genes are TRBV6-5 and TRBJ2-2; 7 nucleotides agree with TRBD1. Losses at the gene ends were 6 bases for V and 2 bases for J; bases not matched to a gene: 6. In germline, CDR1 is MNHEY, CDR2 SVGAGI. The CDR3 has 15 amino acids. CDR3 region: CASSSRQGNTGELFF. CDR3 DNA sequence: TGTGCCAGCAGCAGTAGACAGGGAAACACCGGGGAGCTGTTTTTT.

The chain combines TRBV5-4 with TRBJ2-1; a possible D gene is TRBD2 (6 bases). The germline CDR1 and CDR2 sequences are SGHNT and YYREEE (reference sequence). The V gene lost 2 bases and the J gene lost 8 bases, with 11 bases spanning the gap. The CDR3 is made up of 13 amino acids. The CDR3 DNA sequence: TGTGCCAGCAGCTTCACTAGCTCGGATGAGCAGTTCTTC. Its translation is CASSFTSSDEQFF.

J is TRBJ1-1 and V is TRBV10-3; possibly TRBD1 for D (6 bases). The CDR3 contains 14 residues. Trimming shortened V by 6 bases and J by 2 bases, and 13 bases separated the two germline ends. Germline V gene data show CDR1 as ENHRY and CDR2 as SYGVKD. In nucleotides, the CDR3 is TGTGCCATCAGGACAGGAGTACTTAACACTGAAGCTTTCTTT. This codes for CAIRTGVLNTEAFF.

The CDR3 DNA is TGTGCCAGCAGCCTCGTAGCGGGATTGAGCTCCTACAATGAGCAGTTCTTC. This translates into CASSLVAGLSSYNEQFF. The chain employs TRBV11-3 and TRBJ2-1; the match to TRBD2 covers 8 bases. Germline V gene data show CDR1 as SGHNT and CDR2 as YENEEA. The CDR3 is made up of 17 amino acids. V shed 5 bases, J shed 0 bases, and the junction held 9 bases outside the gene matches.

Only a few counts were recorded for this clone. The rearrangement joins TRBV5-1 to TRBJ1-1; D might be TRBD1 (5 bases). Germline V gives CDR1 SGHRS, CDR2 YFSETQ. Trimming left V 7 bases short and J 11 bases short, with 24 bases between. The CDR3 length is 14 residues. CDR3 DNA: TGCGCCAGCTCAGGGCAACTCCGGGACTCCGGTGCTTTCTTT. Protein sequence: CASSGQLRDSGAFF. The full variable domain, completed using reference TRBV5-1 and TRBJ1-1, is KAGVTQTPRYLIKTRGQQVTLSCSPISGHRSVSWYQQTPGQGLQFLFEYFSETQRNKGNFPGRFSGRQFSNSRSEMNVSTLELGDSALYLCASSGQLRDSGAFFGQGTRLTVV.

Comments on this clone: At one end the junction does not follow the germline gene, possibly because of a read error. The chain is built from TRBV2 and TRBJ1-1; 8 bases are a match to TRBD1. Germline V gene lookup returns CDR1 SNHLY and CDR2 FYNNEI. CDR3 length: 12 amino acids. The CDR3 region has the DNA TGTGTCAGCAGGATGGCAGGGGGCGAAGCTTTCTTT. This translates into CVSRMAGGEAFF.

The rearrangement links TRBV30 to TRBJ2-1, with 7 nucleotides matching TRBD1. The CDR3 totals 14 residues. Germline trimming cut 3 bases from V and 5 bases from J; bases unmatched to any gene: 7. Germline CDR1 and CDR2: GTSNPN and SVGIG (reference sequence). The DNA of the CDR3 is TGTGCCTGGAGGGTTGACAGGGCGAACAATGAGCAGTTCTTC. Amino acids: CAWRVDRANNEQFF. The entire variable domain, with the rest obtained from reference TRBV30 and TRBJ2-1, is as follows: SQTIHQWPATLVQPVGSPLSLECTVEGTSNPNLYWYRQAAGRGLQLLFYSVGIGQISSEVPQNLSASRPQDRQFILSSKKLLLSDSGFYLCAWRVDRANNEQFFGPGTRLTVL.

CDR3 nucleotide sequence: TGTGCCAGCAGCTTAATTACAGGGCTCTCTGGAAACACCATATATTTT. Translated, it gives CASSLITGLSGNTIYF. The rearrangement uses TRBV7-9 and TRBJ1-3; D is perhaps TRBD1 (6 bases). CDR3 length: 16 amino acids. The V end lost 2 bases, the J end lost 0 bases, and 11 bases lay between the germline ends. In germline, CDR1 is SEHNR, CDR2 FQNEAQ (reference sequence).

The chain joins TRBV7-6 to TRBJ2-7, with D possibly being TRBD1 (6 bases). V lost 4 bases to trimming and J lost 5 bases, with 15 bases between them. Germline CDR1 is SGHVS and CDR2 is FNYEAQ. This CDR3 is 14 amino acids long. CDR3 DNA sequence: TGTGCCAGCAGCTCTCGGACAGAACCCCACGAGCAGTACTTC. Its protein product is CASSSRTEPHEQYF.

In its sample, this clone was seen a few times. The chain has TRBV30 and TRBJ2-6; tentatively, D is TRBD2 (5 bases). There are 14 residues in the CDR3. Germline assignment: CDR1 GTSNPN and CDR2 SVGIG (reference sequence). V was cut by 7 bases and J by 1 base, with 11 bases left in between. The CDR3 coding sequence is TGTGCCTCGCTAAGCGGATCTGGGGCCAACGTCCTGACTTTC. As protein: CASLSGSGANVLTF.

The chain combines TRBV13 with TRBJ2-1; D is unresolved. The V gene lost 4 bases and the J gene lost 10 bases, with 11 bases spanning the gap. There are 12 residues in the CDR3. Per the germline V gene, CDR1 is PRHDT and CDR2 is FYEKMQ (reference sequence). The CDR3 DNA reads TGTGCCAGCAGCTCCGATAGAAAGGAGCAGTTCTTC. It is translated as CASSSDRKEQFF.

V is TRBV30 and J is TRBJ1-4; a possible D gene is TRBD1 (6 bases). The V gene lost 3 bases and the J gene lost 1 base, with 9 bases spanning the gap. The germline V gene encodes CDR1 GTSNPN and CDR2 SVGIG (reference sequence). The CDR3 is 14 amino acids. The CDR3 sequence: CAWSVQGTNEKLFF. For the CDR3, the DNA is TGTGCCTGGAGCGTACAGGGAACTAATGAAAAACTGTTTTTT.

The rearrangement joins TRBV28 to TRBJ2-5; 11 bases align to TRBD2. The CDR3 runs to 16 residues. The V and J ends lost 0 bases and 3 bases, in that order; junction bases with no gene match: 3. CDR1 and CDR2 from the germline V gene are MDHEN and SYDVKM. CDR3 coding DNA: TGTGCCAGCAGTTTATGGTTACTAGCGGGAGAAGAGACCCAGTACTTC. This translates into CASSLWLLAGEETQYF.

The chain has TRBV6-5 and TRBJ2-7, with a tentative D call TRBD1 (5 bases). The CDR3 spans 13 residues. The ends were cut back, 4 bases at V and 3 bases at J, with 10 bases in the middle. Germline CDR1 is MNHEY and CDR2 is SVGAGI. The CDR3 sequence: CASSSTGLYEQYF. CDR3 DNA: TGTGCCAGCAGTTCCACAGGTCTCTACGAGCAGTACTTC.